This TCR beta chain comes out of a study of blood T cell repertoires in COVID-19. About the study: PBMCs, B-cell-depleted T cells, or T cells provided the cDNA or gDNA that made up the material.

The trim removed 1 base at V and 6 bases at J, leaving 10 bases unmatched. Germline assignment: CDR1 SGHRS and CDR2 YFSETQ. The CDR3 runs 16 residues. Produced via immunoSEQ multiplex PCR; TCRdb's table is partial and in-frame only. The data contain some 400,000 clones, around nine tenths of them singletons. The receptor was isolated from a human donor in a cohort sampled during active COVID-19. The source material was peripheral blood. V gene TRBV5-1 combines with J gene TRBJ1-2; 9 nucleotides line up with TRBD1. The DNA of the CDR3 is TGCGCCAGCAGCTTGACAGCCGGGACAGGGATCAATGGCTACACCTTC. Translated: CASSLTAGTGINGYTF.